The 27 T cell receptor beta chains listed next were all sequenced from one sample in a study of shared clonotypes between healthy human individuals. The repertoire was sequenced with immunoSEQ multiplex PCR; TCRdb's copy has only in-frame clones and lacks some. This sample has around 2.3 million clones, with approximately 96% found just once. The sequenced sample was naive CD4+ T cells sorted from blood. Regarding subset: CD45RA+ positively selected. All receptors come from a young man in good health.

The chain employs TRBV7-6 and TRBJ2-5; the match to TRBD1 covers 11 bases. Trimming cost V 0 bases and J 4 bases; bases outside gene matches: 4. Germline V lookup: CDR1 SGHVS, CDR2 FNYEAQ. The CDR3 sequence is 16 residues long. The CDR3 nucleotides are TGTGCCAGCAGCTTAGCGGGACAGGGGGTTGGAGAGACCCAGTACTTC. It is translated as CASSLAGQGVGETQYF.

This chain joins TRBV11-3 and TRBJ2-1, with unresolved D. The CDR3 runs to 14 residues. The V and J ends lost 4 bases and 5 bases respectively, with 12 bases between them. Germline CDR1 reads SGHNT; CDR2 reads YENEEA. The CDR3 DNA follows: TGTGCCAGCAGCTCATTTTGGCCTGACAATGAGCAGTTCTTC. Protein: CASSSFWPDNEQFF.

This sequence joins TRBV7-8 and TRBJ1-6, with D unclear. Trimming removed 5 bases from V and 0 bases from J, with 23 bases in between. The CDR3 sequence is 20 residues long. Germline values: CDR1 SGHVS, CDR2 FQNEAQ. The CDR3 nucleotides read TGTGCCAGCAGCCCTCAGATCTGGTTAGGTTTACCCTCCTATAATTCACCCCTCCACTTT. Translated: CASSPQIWLGLPSYNSPLHF.

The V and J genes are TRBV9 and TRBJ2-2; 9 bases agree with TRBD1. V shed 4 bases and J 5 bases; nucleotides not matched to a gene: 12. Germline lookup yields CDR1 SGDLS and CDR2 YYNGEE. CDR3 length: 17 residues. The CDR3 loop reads CASSTHAGQGWTGELFF. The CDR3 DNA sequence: TGTGCCAGCAGCACTCACGCGGGACAGGGTTGGACCGGGGAGCTGTTTTTT.

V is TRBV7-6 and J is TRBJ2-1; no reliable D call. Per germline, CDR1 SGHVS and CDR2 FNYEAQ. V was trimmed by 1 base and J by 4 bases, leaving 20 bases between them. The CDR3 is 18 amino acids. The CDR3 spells CASSLGSRTGVGYNEQFF. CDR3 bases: TGTGCCAGCAGCTTAGGTTCGCGAACTGGGGTGGGGTACAATGAGCAGTTCTTC.

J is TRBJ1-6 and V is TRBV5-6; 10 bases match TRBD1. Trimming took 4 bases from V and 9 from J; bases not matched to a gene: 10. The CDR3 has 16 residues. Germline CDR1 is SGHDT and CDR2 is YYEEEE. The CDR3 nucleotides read TGTGCCAGCAGCACCCGGGACAGGGGATTAGGTTCACCCCTCCACTTT. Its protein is CASSTRDRGLGSPLHF. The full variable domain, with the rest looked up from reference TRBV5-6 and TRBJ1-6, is DAGVTQSPTHLIKTRGQQVTLRCSPKSGHDTVSWYQQALGQGPQFIFQYYEEEERQRGNFPDRFSGHQFPNYSSELNVNALLLGDSALYLCASSTRDRGLGSPLHFGNGTRLTVT.

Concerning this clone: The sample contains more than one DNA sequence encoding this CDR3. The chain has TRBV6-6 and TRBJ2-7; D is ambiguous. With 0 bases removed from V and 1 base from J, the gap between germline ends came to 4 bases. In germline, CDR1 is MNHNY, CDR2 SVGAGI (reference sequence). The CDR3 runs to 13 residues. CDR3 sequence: CASSYSTSYEQYF. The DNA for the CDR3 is TGTGCCAGCAGTTACTCAACATCCTACGAGCAGTACTTC.

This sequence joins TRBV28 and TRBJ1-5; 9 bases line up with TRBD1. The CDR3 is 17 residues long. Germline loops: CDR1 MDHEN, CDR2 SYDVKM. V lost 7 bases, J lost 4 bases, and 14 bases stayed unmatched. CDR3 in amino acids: CASTSFLTGGLNQPQHF. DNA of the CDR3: TGTGCCAGCACCTCTTTTTTGACAGGGGGTTTGAATCAGCCCCAGCATTTT.

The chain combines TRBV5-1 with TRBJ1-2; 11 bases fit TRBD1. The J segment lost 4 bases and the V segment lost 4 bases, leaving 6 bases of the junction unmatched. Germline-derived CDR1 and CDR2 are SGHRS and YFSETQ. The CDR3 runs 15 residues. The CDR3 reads CASSERTGGSYGYTF. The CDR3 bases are TGCGCCAGCAGCGAACGGACAGGGGGCAGCTATGGCTACACCTTC.

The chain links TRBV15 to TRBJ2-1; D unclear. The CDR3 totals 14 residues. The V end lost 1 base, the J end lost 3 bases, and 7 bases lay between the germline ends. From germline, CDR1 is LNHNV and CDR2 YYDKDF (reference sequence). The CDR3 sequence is CATSRADIYNEQFF. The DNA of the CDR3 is TGTGCCACCAGCAGAGCAGACATCTACAATGAGCAGTTCTTC.

CDR3 in DNA: TGTGCCATCCGTGGACAATCCTACGAGCAGTACTTC. Its translation: CAIRGQSYEQYF. This chain connects TRBV10-3 to TRBJ2-7, with D possibly being TRBD1 (5 bases). CDR1 ENHRY and CDR2 SYGVKD come from the germline V gene. With 8 bases removed from V and 1 base from J, the gap between germline ends came to 9 bases. There are 12 residues in the CDR3.

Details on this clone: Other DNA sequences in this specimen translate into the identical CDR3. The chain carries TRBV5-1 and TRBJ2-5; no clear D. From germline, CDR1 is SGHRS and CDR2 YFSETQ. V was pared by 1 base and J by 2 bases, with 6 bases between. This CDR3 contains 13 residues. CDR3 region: CASSLSVQETQYF. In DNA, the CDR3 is TGCGCCAGCAGCTTGAGCGTACAAGAGACCCAGTACTTC.

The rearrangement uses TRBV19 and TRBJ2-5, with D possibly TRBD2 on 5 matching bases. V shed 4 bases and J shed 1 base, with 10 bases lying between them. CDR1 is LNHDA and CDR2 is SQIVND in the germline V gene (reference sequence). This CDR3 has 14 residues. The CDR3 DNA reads TGTGCCAGTAGTACTTGGGGAGCCCAAGAGACCCAGTACTTC. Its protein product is CASSTWGAQETQYF.

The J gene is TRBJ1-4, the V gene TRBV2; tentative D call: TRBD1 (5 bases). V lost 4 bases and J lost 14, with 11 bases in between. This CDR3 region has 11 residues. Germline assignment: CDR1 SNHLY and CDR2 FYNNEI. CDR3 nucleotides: TGTGCCAGCAGTGTACAGTCAGGGCTGTTTTTT. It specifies CASSVQSGLFF.

The CDR3 region is CASSFSTSPYEQYF. CDR3 sequence (DNA): TGTGCCAGCAGTTTCTCGACTAGCCCCTACGAGCAGTACTTC. This chain uses TRBV6-6 with TRBJ2-7, with TRBD2 identical over 7 bases. This CDR3 contains 14 residues. V lost 4 bases, J lost 2 bases, and 5 bases stayed unmatched. Germline CDR1 MNHNY, CDR2 SVGAGI (reference sequence).

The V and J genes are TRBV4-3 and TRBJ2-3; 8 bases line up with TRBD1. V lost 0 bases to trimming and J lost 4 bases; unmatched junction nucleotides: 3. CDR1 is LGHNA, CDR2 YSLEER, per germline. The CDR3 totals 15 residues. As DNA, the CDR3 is TGCGCCAGCAGCCAAGATCCGACAGGGGCAGATACGCAGTATTTT. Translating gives CASSQDPTGADTQYF.

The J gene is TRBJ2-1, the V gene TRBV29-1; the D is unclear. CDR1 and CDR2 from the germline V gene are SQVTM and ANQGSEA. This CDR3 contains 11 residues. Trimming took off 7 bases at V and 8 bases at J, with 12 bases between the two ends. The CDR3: CSAGVVDEQFF. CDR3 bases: TGCAGCGCTGGTGTCGTGGATGAGCAGTTCTTC.

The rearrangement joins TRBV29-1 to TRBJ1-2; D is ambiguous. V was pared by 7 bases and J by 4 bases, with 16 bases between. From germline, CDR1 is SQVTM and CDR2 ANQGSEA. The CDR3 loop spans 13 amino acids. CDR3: CSAPPGGSYGYTF. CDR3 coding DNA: TGCAGCGCCCCACCTGGTGGTAGCTATGGCTACACCTTC.

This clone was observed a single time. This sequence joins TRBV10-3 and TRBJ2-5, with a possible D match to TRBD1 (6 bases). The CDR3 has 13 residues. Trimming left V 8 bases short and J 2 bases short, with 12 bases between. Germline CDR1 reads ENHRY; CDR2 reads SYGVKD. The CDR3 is CAIWGQGQETQYF. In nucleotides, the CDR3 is TGTGCCATCTGGGGTCAGGGGCAAGAGACCCAGTACTTC.

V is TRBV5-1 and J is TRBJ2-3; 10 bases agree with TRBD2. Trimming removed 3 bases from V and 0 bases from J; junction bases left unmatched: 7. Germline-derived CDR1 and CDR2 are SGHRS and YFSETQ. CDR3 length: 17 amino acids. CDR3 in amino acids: CASSSPSGGGSTDTQYF. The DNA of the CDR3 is TGCGCCAGCAGCTCGCCTAGCGGGGGTGGGAGCACAGATACGCAGTATTTT.

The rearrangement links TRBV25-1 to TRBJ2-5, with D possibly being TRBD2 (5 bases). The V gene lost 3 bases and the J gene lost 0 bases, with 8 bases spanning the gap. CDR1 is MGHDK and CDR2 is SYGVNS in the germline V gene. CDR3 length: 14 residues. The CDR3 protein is CASSEVANQETQYF. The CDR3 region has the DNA TGTGCCAGCAGTGAGGTAGCGAACCAAGAGACCCAGTACTTC.

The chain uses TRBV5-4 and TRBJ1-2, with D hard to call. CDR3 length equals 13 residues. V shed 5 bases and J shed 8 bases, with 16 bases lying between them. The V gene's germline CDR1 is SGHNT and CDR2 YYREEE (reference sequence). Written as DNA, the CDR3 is TGTGCCAGCAGGGGGATTTCGACGTGGGGCTACACCTTC. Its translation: CASRGISTWGYTF.

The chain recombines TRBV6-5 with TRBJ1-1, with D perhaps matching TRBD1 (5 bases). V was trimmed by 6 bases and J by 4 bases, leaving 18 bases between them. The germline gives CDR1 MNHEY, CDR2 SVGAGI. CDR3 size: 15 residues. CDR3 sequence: CASRYTGFGGTEAFF. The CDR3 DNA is TGTGCCAGCAGGTACACAGGTTTCGGAGGCACTGAAGCTTTCTTT.

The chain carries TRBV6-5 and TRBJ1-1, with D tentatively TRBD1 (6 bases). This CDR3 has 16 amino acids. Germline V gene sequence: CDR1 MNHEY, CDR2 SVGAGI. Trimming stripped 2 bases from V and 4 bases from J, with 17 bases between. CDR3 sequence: CASSYTLGGPTTEAFF. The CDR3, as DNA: TGTGCCAGCAGTTACACCCTAGGGGGGCCAACCACTGAAGCTTTCTTT.

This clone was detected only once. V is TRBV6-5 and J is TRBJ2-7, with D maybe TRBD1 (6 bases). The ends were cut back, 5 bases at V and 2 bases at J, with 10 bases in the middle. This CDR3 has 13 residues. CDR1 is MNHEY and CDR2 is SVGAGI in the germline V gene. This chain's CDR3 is CASSRRDTYEQYF. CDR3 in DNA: TGTGCCAGCAGTCGCCGGGACACCTACGAGCAGTACTTC.

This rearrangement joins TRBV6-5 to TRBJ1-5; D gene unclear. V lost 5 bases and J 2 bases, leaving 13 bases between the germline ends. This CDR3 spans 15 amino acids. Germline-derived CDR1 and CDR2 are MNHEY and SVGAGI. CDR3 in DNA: TGTGCCAGCAGTAGGACCTTAGGTGGCAATCAGCCCCAGCATTTT. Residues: CASSRTLGGNQPQHF.

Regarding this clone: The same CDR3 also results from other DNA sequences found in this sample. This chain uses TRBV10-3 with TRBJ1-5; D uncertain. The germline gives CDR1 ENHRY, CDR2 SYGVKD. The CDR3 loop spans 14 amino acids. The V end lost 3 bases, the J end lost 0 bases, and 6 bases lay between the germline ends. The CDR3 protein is CAISDQGSNQPQHF. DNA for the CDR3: TGTGCCATCAGTGACCAAGGTAGCAATCAGCCCCAGCATTTT.